This T cell receptor (beta chain) was identified during a study of T cells after yellow fever vaccination. Study-wide findings and caveats: Although the secondary response was weaker, it peaked faster, at day 5 versus 15.

V was pared by 4 bases and J by 2 bases, with 10 bases between. The CDR3 length is 14 residues. Generation of TCR cDNA used 5'RACE template switching (which added a universal primer site and UMIs). One entry per CDR3 protein results from TCRdb running MiXCR on the 5' RACE reads. This table has 95,000 to 150,000 distinct CDR3 sequences, more than 6.5% appearing once. This clonotype was seen at least ten times. Its cognate antigen is unknown. The chain uses TRBV12-3 or TRBV12-4 and TRBJ2-3, with TRBD1 as a possible D gene (5 bases). The source was CD4+ T cells sorted from PBMCs, collected approximately 11 days after the first yellow fever vaccination. The sequence was obtained from a young man who received the YFV17D yellow fever vaccine. This CDR3 is CASSSDRNTDTQYF. The DNA of the CDR3 is TGTGCCAGCAGTTCTGACAGAAACACAGATACGCAGTATTTT.